This T cell receptor (beta chain) was identified in a study of T cell responses to AZD1222 COVID-19 vaccine. Remarks on this clone: Its specificity is unknown.

General study findings and limits: Spike-specific TCR breadth and depth both grew after two AZD1222 doses. Targeting of unmutated variant regions was reportedly seen in nearly half of spike-specific TCRs. The span of vaccine-associated CD4 TCRs extended across spike, with dominance at 160-218 and 743-854.

The V and J ends lost 8 bases and 1 base respectively, with 10 bases between them. The CDR3 contains 13 residues. Germline values: CDR1 WNHNN, CDR2 SYGVQD (reference sequence). Profiled with immunoSEQ multiplex PCR; TCRdb holds only in-frame clones, not every one. The sample consists of fewer than 200,000 clones, almost 90% of them appearing once. This TCR was sampled from an adult in good health. This chain connects TRBV10-1 to TRBJ2-3; D remains unclear. The material was peripheral blood, obtained on day 0 of AZD1222 vaccination. The CDR3 region is CASSQRGTDTQYF. DNA for the CDR3: TGCGCCAGCTCCCAAAGGGGCACAGATACGCAGTATTTT.